This T cell receptor beta chain derives from a study of T cell responses to AZD1222 COVID-19 vaccine (dated by TCRdb to the early 2020s). In terms of the full investigation: Because spike-specific TCR depth and breadth did not differ between the two schedules, AZD1222 recipients who got a second dose at roughly 4 weeks were pooled with those who got a second dose at roughly 12 weeks. TCR sequencing was performed for 233 trial participants, of whom about 200 were given two doses of AZD1222 and around 25 were given two doses of MenACWY control vaccine. Trial participants were enrolled into age subgroups of 18-55, 56-69 and 70-plus years, which contained about 160, 30 and 59 TCR-sequenced participants, respectively. Broad study findings and their caveats: No day 14 peak-response samples were available, so repertoires were characterized only after the peak T cell response. Spike-specific TCR breadth and depth rose significantly after two AZD1222 doses compared with day 0 and with MenACWY recipients. Conclusions about previously exposed vaccinees were limited because only six AZD1222 recipients were SARS-CoV-2 seropositive at baseline. The vaccine-associated CD4 TCRs covered the entire spike protein, and the dominant responses fell in regions 160-218 and 743-854. Reportedly, almost half of the unique spike-specific TCRs recognized epitopes lying outside the regions that are mutated in the B.1.351 and B.1.1.7 variants. In the small 56-69-year group, the increase in depth fell short of significance, most likely because of low power. Participants were mostly white British, with more females than males. The authors suggested clonal diversity may have been underestimated.

For this clone: No cognate antigen has been identified for it. Base quality data are lacking; no much larger clone is found one base away.

The CDR3 regions of human TCRbeta chains were analyzed by immunosequencing. For the original study's pipeline: Repertoire TCRs were checked for matches against a reference library of SARS-CoV-2-specific TCRs that had been generated using the MIRA antigen-specificity platform. Breadth was defined as the fraction of unique TCRs that were SARS-CoV-2-associated, and depth was defined as the fraction of total T cells that were SARS-CoV-2-associated. Using the MIRA data, each spike-specific TCR was assigned both to the spike region to which the TCR was reactive and to a CD4 or CD8 class. Log10-transformed breadth and depth values were compared by one-way ANOVA with Sidak's multiple comparisons tests. Sourced from immuneACCESS, this table was stored by TCRdb with only in-frame sequences that have V and J called. A share of the clones is absent; for the studies checked, an unresolved V gene accounts for under half, and the remainder has no known explanation. D and trimming were read from the DNA, whereas the V and J calls and clone size are those reported in that table. This sample has approximately 100,000 clones in its table, and roughly 87% of those were observed once. The ten top clones hold around 4.8% of the sample.

V loses 4 bases, J loses 0 bases, and the germline ends lie 4 bases apart. The germline V gene gives CDR1 as SGHDN and CDR2 as FVKESK. The CDR3 runs 14 amino acids, cysteine and phenylalanine included. Left in the record is the CDR3 DNA by itself, 42 bases read in frame from the first base. The time point tag for this specimen amounts to: baseline before first vaccination. The vaccinee samples were drawn from two UK trials, COV001 and COV002, one of which was a single-blind randomized controlled phase 2/3 trial testing AZD1222 (ChAdOx1 nCoV-19) in healthy adults. For TCRbeta chain sequencing, PBMC samples from trial participants were taken at day 0 and at day 28 after the second dose.

The sequence joins TRBV14 to TRBJ2-6, with the D gene call left open. The clonotype comes from an adult in good health. The material sequenced was peripheral blood, taken on day 0 of AZD1222 vaccination. The bases are TGTGCCAGCAGCCCCGACTCTGGGGCCAACGTCCTGACTTTC. Its coded protein is CASSPDSGANVLTF. Outside the CDR3, residues come from the reference TRBV14 and TRBJ2-6 proteins, so the full variable domain is: EAGVTQFPSHSVIEKGQTVTLRCDPISGHDNLYWYRRVMGKEIKFLLHFVKESKQDESGMPNNRFLAERTGGTYSTLKVQPAELEDSGVYFCASSPDSGANVLTFGAGSRLTVL.